These T cell receptor beta chains were read from a single sample in a study of T cell clones after liver transplantation. The table came from immunoSEQ multiplex PCR; TCRdb's copy has only in-frame clones and leaves some out. The repertoire holds nearly 15,000 clones, with 80% to 95% as singletons. Source: CD8+ T cells from blood, taken before liver transplant. The receptor source for this set is a human donor who received a liver transplant. Each CDR3 is given with its conserved first and last residue. D genes are given only for firm matches. Not every row has a clone size; where given, it reads once, few, many or a size class.

TRBD2	TRBV27	TRBJ2-1	-	CASRIEPSGWDEQFF	TGTGCCAGCAGAATAGAGCCTAGCGGGTGGGATGAGCAGTTCTTC
TRBD2	TRBV4-3	TRBJ2-1	-	CASSQEPSGQFNEQFF	TGCGCCAGCAGCCAAGAACCTAGCGGGCAATTCAATGAGCAGTTCTTC
-	TRBV5-6	TRBJ2-1	-	CASIIGSAPYNEQFF	TGTGCCAGCATAATAGGGAGCGCCCCCTACAATGAGCAGTTCTTC
-	TRBV11-2	TRBJ2-5	-	CASSFGETQYF	TGTGCCAGCAGCTTTGGGGAGACCCAGTACTTC
-	TRBV27	TRBJ2-1	-	CASSFGGYNEQFF	TGTGCCAGCAGTTTTGGAGGCTACAATGAGCAGTTCTTC
-	TRBV10-2	TRBJ2-2	-	CASSEIASNTGELFF	TGCGCCAGCAGTGAGATTGCCTCGAACACCGGGGAGCTGTTTTTT
-	TRBV28	TRBJ2-3	-	CASSFRATDTQYF	TGTGCCAGCAGTTTCAGGGCCACAGATACGCAGTATTTT
-	TRBV14	TRBJ1-1	large	CASSGGRGDTEAFF	TGTGCCAGCAGCGGTGGCAGGGGCGACACTGAAGCTTTCTTT
-	TRBV4-3	TRBJ1-1	few	CASSQDLGLTEAFF	TGCGCCAGCAGCCAAGATCTTGGGTTGACTGAAGCTTTCTTT
TRBD2	TRBV27	TRBJ2-3	-	CASTRTSGRSTDTQYF	TGTGCCAGCACCAGGACTAGCGGGAGAAGCACAGATACGCAGTATTTT
-	TRBV4-3	TRBJ2-5	-	CASSQIQGEETQYF	TGCGCCAGCAGCCAGATCCAGGGCGAAGAGACCCAGTACTTC
TRBD2	TRBV7-9	TRBJ2-1	-	CASSSQPRLAVSSYNEQFF	TGTGCCAGCAGCTCCCAGCCCAGACTAGCGGTGAGCTCCTACAATGAGCAGTTCTTC
-	TRBV12-5	TRBJ1-3	-	CASGLGLGGSAGNTIYF	TGTGCTAGTGGTTTGGGATTGGGGGGTAGTGCGGGAAACACCATATATTTT
TRBD1	TRBV6-1	TRBJ1-6	-	CASSAESGTGNSPLHF	TGTGCCAGCAGTGCGGAGAGTGGGACAGGGAATTCACCCCTCCACTTT
-	TRBV29-1	TRBJ2-7	few	CSVTTTGSSYEQYF	TGCAGCGTCACCACAACAGGGAGCTCCTACGAGCAGTACTTC
-	TRBV11-1	TRBJ2-7	once	CASSLRRAYEQYF	TGTGCCAGCAGCCTAAGGCGGGCCTACGAGCAGTACTTC
-	TRBV19	TRBJ2-3	-	CASSFDPQDTQYF	TGTGCCAGTAGCTTTGATCCCCAAGATACGCAGTATTTT
-	TRBV6-6	TRBJ1-3	-	CASTLGSGNTIYF	TGTGCCAGCACCTTGGGCTCTGGAAACACCATATATTTT
TRBD2	TRBV7-9	TRBJ2-5	-	CASSLEGGLAGYQETQYF	TGTGCCAGCAGCTTAGAGGGGGGGCTAGCGGGATACCAAGAGACCCAGTACTTC
-	TRBV11-3	TRBJ2-1	-	CASSSRQVSYNEQFF	TGTGCCAGCAGCTCAAGACAGGTCTCCTACAATGAGCAGTTCTTC
-	TRBV7-3	TRBJ2-1	-	CASSLNGGVNEQFF	TGTGCCAGCAGCTTAAATGGCGGGGTCAATGAGCAGTTCTTC
-	TRBV9	TRBJ2-3	-	CASSVVSTDTQYF	TGTGCCAGCAGCGTAGTGTCCACAGATACGCAGTATTTT
-	TRBV29-1	TRBJ2-7	-	CSVAGQGYEQYF	TGCAGCGTTGCCGGTCAGGGTTACGAGCAGTACTTC
-	TRBV5-1	TRBJ2-1	-	CASSWLGRTNGNEQFF	TGCGCCAGCAGCTGGCTGGGACGGACCAACGGGAATGAGCAGTTCTTC
TRBD2	TRBV7-9	TRBJ2-7	-	CASSSSLAYSSYEQYF	TGTGCCAGCAGCTCCTCACTAGCGTATAGCTCCTACGAGCAGTACTTC
-	TRBV9	TRBJ2-3	once	CASSVDGGHTDTQYF	TGTGCCAGCAGCGTAGATGGGGGGCATACAGATACGCAGTATTTT
-	TRBV11-2	TRBJ2-3	-	CASSLTYNTDTQYF	TGTGCCAGCAGCTTGACATACAACACAGATACGCAGTATTTT
-	TRBV27	TRBJ2-5	-	CANPQETQYF	TGTGCCAACCCCCAAGAGACCCAGTACTTC
-	TRBV2	TRBJ2-7	-	CASSEAPGGGIPTYEQYF	TGTGCCAGCAGTGAAGCGCCGGGGGGCGGAATTCCGACTTACGAGCAGTACTTC
-	TRBV7-2	TRBJ1-1	-	CASSLEDFGWGNTEAFF	TGTGCCAGCAGCTTAGAGGATTTTGGGTGGGGTAACACTGAAGCTTTCTTT
TRBD1	TRBV7-9	TRBJ2-5	few	CASSGHRGLWEETQYF	TGTGCCAGCAGCGGACACAGGGGGCTATGGGAAGAGACCCAGTACTTC
TRBD2	TRBV9	TRBJ2-7	-	CASSVGDSGRRSSYEQYF	TGTGCCAGCAGCGTAGGCGACAGCGGGAGGAGATCCTCCTACGAGCAGTACTTC
TRBD2	TRBV29-1	TRBJ2-2	-	CSVDSGKGTGELFF	TGCAGCGTTGATAGCGGGAAAGGCACCGGGGAGCTGTTTTTT
TRBD1	TRBV7-9	TRBJ1-4	-	CASSSRQGEWEKLFF	TGTGCCAGCAGCTCCAGACAGGGGGAGTGGGAAAAACTGTTTTTT
TRBD2	TRBV5-3	TRBJ2-7	-	CARSRTSGIYEQYF	TGTGCCAGAAGCCGGACTAGCGGGATATACGAGCAGTACTTC
-	TRBV18	TRBJ2-7	-	CASSGEGGYEQYF	TGTGCCAGCTCAGGCGAGGGAGGCTACGAGCAGTACTTC
-	TRBV9	TRBJ2-6	-	CASSGAASGANVLTF	TGTGCCAGCAGTGGGGCGGCCTCTGGGGCCAACGTCCTGACTTTC
TRBD2	TRBV11-3	TRBJ2-7	-	CASSSGTRGEQYF	TGTGCCAGCAGCTCCGGGACTAGGGGCGAGCAGTACTTC
TRBD1	TRBV27	TRBJ1-5	-	CASSPDREEQPQHF	TGTGCCAGCAGTCCGGACAGGGAAGAACAGCCCCAGCATTTT
-	TRBV28	TRBJ1-5	-	CASSFDRLNQPQHF	TGTGCCAGCAGTTTTGACAGACTCAATCAGCCCCAGCATTTT
-	TRBV28	TRBJ2-1	-	CASSLLSQGRNEQFF	TGTGCCAGCAGTTTACTCTCGCAGGGGCGAAATGAGCAGTTCTTC